This entry concerns a single T cell receptor beta chain. Trimming removed 0 bases at V and 5 bases at J, with 14 bases between. The CDR3 extends over 15 amino acids. CDR1 SGHDT and CDR2 YYEEEE come from the germline V gene. The sample belongs to a study of blood T cell repertoires in COVID-19. Across the whole study: Donors in the United States, Italy and Spain gave samples during acute or convalescent COVID-19. T cells, B-cell-depleted T cells, or PBMCs provided the cDNA or gDNA that served as material.

Data came from immunoSEQ multiplex PCR; TCRdb stores just in-frame clones and leaves some out. Among some 200,000 clones, around 86% were seen once, and the ten largest hold 2.5% to 3%. The source of this sequence is a man aged 35 to 55 with active or convalescent COVID-19. Input material: peripheral blood. The chain has TRBV5-6 and TRBJ1-1; D gene uncertain. The CDR3 DNA sequence: TGTGCCAGCAGCTTGGGTGCGGGAAAGGAGACTGAAGCTTTCTTT. This translates into CASSLGAGKETEAFF.